These 19 T cell receptor beta chains were sequenced from one sample in a study of cytomegalovirus exposure and HLA in healthy donors (dated by TCRdb to 2015 to 2018). Libraries were constructed by the immunoSEQ multiplex PCR assay. The multiplex PCR relied on a mix of 60 forward primers for TCR Vbeta segments and 13 reverse primers for TCR Jbeta segments. This is the immuneACCESS table as TCRdb keeps it, with only in-frame sequences that have V and J called. A part of the clones is gone; compared with another copy, unresolved V genes explain less than half, and the rest is unexplained. The sample yields some 190,000 clones; roughly 90% were counted once. Clones ranked in the top ten supply around 0.3% of the sample. The sample consisted of PBMCs. All receptors come from a young woman in good health and CMV-seronegative.

J is TRBJ2-1 and V is TRBV2; 8 nucleotides agree with TRBD2. CDR3 length: 15 residues. CDR1 is SNHLY and CDR2 is FYNNEI in the germline V gene. V dropped 5 bases and J dropped 6; count of bases not matched to a gene: 9. In nucleotides, the CDR3 is TGTGCCAGCAGTCAAATAGCGGGGAGTTTCAATGAGCAGTTCTTC. Translation gives CASSQIAGSFNEQFF.

The chain uses TRBV28 and TRBJ2-4; 7 nucleotides align to TRBD2. The CDR3 spans 14 residues. CDR1 and CDR2 from the germline V gene are MDHEN and SYDVKM. V was clipped by 6 bases and J by 6 bases; unmatched bases: 8. CDR3 residues: CASRLAGVGNIQYF. CDR3 DNA: TGTGCCAGCAGACTTGCGGGGGTAGGAAACATTCAGTACTTC.

The J gene is TRBJ2-7, the V gene TRBV5-6; tentatively, D is TRBD2 (7 bases). V dropped 0 bases and J dropped 4 bases, with 8 bases sitting between them. The CDR3 contains 13 residues. In germline, CDR1 is SGHDT, CDR2 YYEEEE. CDR3 protein: CASSLEGGYEQYF. The DNA for the CDR3 is TGTGCCAGCAGCTTGGAGGGGGGGTACGAGCAGTACTTC.

The CDR3 protein is CASSRQGGDEQFF. The CDR3 DNA sequence: TGCGCCAGCAGCCGACAGGGAGGAGATGAGCAGTTCTTC. The chain links TRBV5-1 to TRBJ2-1; possibly TRBD1 for D (7 bases). Germline CDR1 and CDR2: SGHRS and YFSETQ. The CDR3 loop spans 13 amino acids. V was trimmed by 4 bases and J by 8 bases, leaving 13 bases between them.

This rearrangement joins TRBV27 to TRBJ1-2; 7 bases fit TRBD1. This CDR3 is built from 14 residues. Germline assignment: CDR1 MNHEY and CDR2 SMNVEV (reference sequence). Trimming cost V 4 bases and J 2 bases; bases outside gene matches: 4. The CDR3 protein is CASSSWGQNYGYTF. CDR3 coding DNA: TGTGCCAGCAGTTCGTGGGGACAGAACTATGGCTACACCTTC.

This rearrangement joins TRBV6-1 to TRBJ1-5, with 7 bases fitting TRBD1. After removal of 6 bases from V and 3 bases from J, the junction contained 8 bases not matched to a gene. CDR1 and CDR2 (germline): MNHNS, SASEGT. This CDR3 spans 15 amino acids. The CDR3 nucleotides are TGTGCCAGCAGGCTCCAGACAGGGCACAATCAGCCCCAGCATTTT. Its translation: CASRLQTGHNQPQHF.

The chain joins TRBV28 to TRBJ2-3; 13 positions match TRBD2. CDR3 length: 18 residues. Germline V gene sequence: CDR1 MDHEN, CDR2 SYDVKM. V dropped 6 bases and J dropped 0; count of bases not matched to a gene: 9. As DNA, the CDR3 is TGTGCCAGCAGCCAGACTAGCGGGGGGACCCCTAGCACAGATACGCAGTATTTT. Translated: CASSQTSGGTPSTDTQYF.

The chain joins TRBV30 to TRBJ2-3, with D possibly TRBD1 on 6 matching bases. The CDR3 is made up of 14 amino acids. Trimming removed 5 bases at V and 6 bases at J, with 18 bases between. Per the germline V gene, CDR1 is GTSNPN and CDR2 is SVGIG (reference sequence). DNA of the CDR3: TGTGCCTGGTCCACAGGGATCGGTAAGGATACGCAGTATTTT. Protein product: CAWSTGIGKDTQYF.

The V and J genes are TRBV6-6 and TRBJ2-7; TRBD1 matches at 9 bases. There are 14 residues in the CDR3. Germline trimming cut 6 bases from V and 5 bases from J; bases unmatched to any gene: 8. Germline V gene data show CDR1 as MNHNY and CDR2 as SVGAGI (reference sequence). The CDR3 region has the DNA TGTGCCAGCAGGATACCCGGGACAGGGAACGAGCAGTACTTC. This translates into CASRIPGTGNEQYF.

The CDR3 DNA sequence: TGTGCCAGCAGTTTAGATGTGGGGGGGCGAGAGCAGTTCTTC. This encodes CASSLDVGGREQFF. V is TRBV28 and J is TRBJ2-1; possibly TRBD2 for D (7 bases). Germline V gives CDR1 MDHEN, CDR2 SYDVKM. V was clipped by 2 bases and J by 10 bases, with 15 bases between them. The CDR3 is made up of 14 amino acids.

The chain is built from TRBV30 and TRBJ1-1; D might be TRBD1 (6 bases). There are 13 residues in the CDR3. CDR1 and CDR2 from the germline V gene are GTSNPN and SVGIG (reference sequence). Deletions cut 2 bases from V and 7 bases from J, with 14 bases between. Here the CDR3 reads CAWSTTGIGEAFF. The CDR3 nucleotides read TGTGCCTGGAGTACCACAGGGATCGGTGAAGCTTTCTTT.

The chain is built from TRBV2 and TRBJ1-2; 9 bases agree with TRBD1. This CDR3 is 17 amino acids long. Germline V gene data show CDR1 as SNHLY and CDR2 as FYNNEI. Unmatched junction bases numbered 11, after V lost 1 base and J lost 5 bases. The CDR3: CASSEVLGQGKRYGYTF. CDR3 bases: TGTGCCAGCAGTGAAGTATTAGGACAGGGGAAGCGGTATGGCTACACCTTC. Variable domain in full (rest from reference TRBV2 and TRBJ1-2): EPEVTQTPSHQVTQMGQEVILRCVPISNHLYFYWYRQILGQKVEFLVSFYNNEISEKSEIFDDQFSVERPDGSNFTLKIRSTKLEDSAMYFCASSEVLGQGKRYGYTFGSGTRLTVV.

J is TRBJ2-6 and V is TRBV28; D not resolved. The V and J ends lost 8 bases and 0 bases respectively, with 11 bases between them. Per germline, CDR1 MDHEN and CDR2 SYDVKM. There are 15 residues in the CDR3. The CDR3 sequence is CASGEVPSGANVLTF. Here the CDR3 DNA reads TGTGCCAGCGGTGAGGTACCCTCTGGGGCCAACGTCCTGACTTTC.

The gene calls are TRBV11-2 and TRBJ1-1; TRBD1 might be the D (5 bases). With 3 bases removed from V and 2 bases from J, the gap between germline ends came to 7 bases. The CDR3 has 13 residues. Per the germline V gene, CDR1 is SGHAT and CDR2 is FQNNGV. The CDR3: CASSFGGNTEAFF. The CDR3 DNA is TGTGCCAGCAGCTTCGGGGGAAACACTGAAGCTTTCTTT.

The rearrangement joins TRBV27 to TRBJ2-7; 10 bases are a match to TRBD1. CDR1 is MNHEY, CDR2 SMNVEV, per germline (reference sequence). CDR3 length: 15 amino acids. The junction had 7 bases not matched to a gene; V was cut back by 5 bases and J by 3 bases. This CDR3 is CASSHRDRGYYEQYF. The DNA of the CDR3 is TGTGCCAGCAGTCACCGGGACAGGGGATACTACGAGCAGTACTTC.

The chain couples TRBV30 to TRBJ1-5; 7 bases match TRBD1. The CDR3 runs 14 residues. Germline loops: CDR1 GTSNPN, CDR2 SVGIG (reference sequence). Trimming took 0 bases from V and 3 from J; bases not matched to a gene: 2. DNA for the CDR3: TGTGCCTGGAGTGTAGGGACAGTCAATCAGCCCCAGCATTTT. Translating it yields CAWSVGTVNQPQHF.

The genes are TRBV13 and TRBJ1-6, with D uncertain. The CDR3 has 14 amino acids. The germline gives CDR1 PRHDT, CDR2 FYEKMQ (reference sequence). Trimming took 4 bases from V and 7 from J, leaving 11 bases between them. The CDR3 reads CASSSAGQNSPLHF. In nucleotides, the CDR3 is TGTGCCAGCAGCTCCGCGGGTCAAAATTCACCCCTCCACTTT.

The V and J genes are TRBV7-3 and TRBJ2-6; D remains ambiguous. V was shortened by 4 bases and J by 2 bases, with 6 bases between the two germline ends. The CDR3 totals 14 residues. CDR1 and CDR2 from the germline V gene are SGHTA and FQGTGA. CDR3 in DNA: TGTGCCAGCAGCTCTAATACTGGGGCCAACGTCCTGACTTTC. Translated: CASSSNTGANVLTF.

The chain carries TRBV7-6 and TRBJ2-7; perhaps TRBD2 as D (6 bases). This CDR3 contains 12 residues. CDR1 is SGHVS and CDR2 is FNYEAQ in the germline V gene. Trimming left V 5 bases short and J 4 bases short, with 9 bases between. Written as DNA, the CDR3 is TGTGCCAGCAGCCCCCGGGAGTACGAGCAGTACTTC. Translation: CASSPREYEQYF.